The rows below give T cell receptor beta chains drawn from one sample of a study of T-cell reconstitution after alpha-beta-depleted transplantation in children. Each CDR3 protein is one row after TCRdb ran MiXCR on the PCR reads. This table holds 150,000 to 250,000 distinct CDR3 sequences, roughly 6% found once. The starting material was PBMCs, obtained before TCRalphabeta/CD19-depleted stem cell transplant. The receptors come from a girl under three years old with combined immunodeficiency, due to receive a stem cell transplant. CDR3s include the opening cysteine and the closing phenylalanine or tryptophan. A D gene is named only where the DNA matches it firmly. Clone size is given for some rows only: seen once, a few or many times, or a class if the clone is expanded.

TRBD2	TRBV4-2	many	TRBJ2-3	TGTGCCAGCAGCCAAGATCGGGCTAGCGGGGGGGCGGCTCCCGATACGCAGTATTTT	CASSQDRASGGAAPDTQYF
.	TRBV29-1	many	TRBJ2-3	TGCAGCGTTGTCACAGATACGCAGTATTTT	CSVVTDTQYF
.	TRBV6-2/TRBV6-3	many	TRBJ2-3	TGTGCCAGCAGTTACGGGGAAGGGGCAGATACGCAGTATTTT	CASSYGEGADTQYF
.	TRBV12-3/TRBV12-4	many	TRBJ2-3	TGTGCCAGCAGTTTGGACCGAAGGGGTCCCACAGATACGCAGTATTTT	CASSLDRRGPTDTQYF
.	TRBV12-5	many	TRBJ2-1	TGTGCTAGTGGTTTGCCCACCCTGACTAGAGACTCCTACAATGAGCAGTTCTTC	CASGLPTLTRDSYNEQFF
.	TRBV10-3	many	TRBJ2-1	TGTGCCATCAGCGACGGTAGCCTCAATGAGCAGTTCTTC	CAISDGSLNEQFF
.	TRBV4-1	many	TRBJ2-6	TGCGCCAGCAGCCAAGGGCAAGGGCTTGGGGCCAACGTCCTGACTTTC	CASSQGQGLGANVLTF
TRBD1	TRBV29-1	many	TRBJ1-2	TGCAGCGTCGTAACAGGGGAGGACTATGGCTACACCTTC	CSVVTGEDYGYTF
.	TRBV11-2	many	TRBJ2-3	TGTGCCAGCAGCTTAGAGCCCACAGATACGCAGTATTTT	CASSLEPTDTQYF
.	TRBV6-6	many	TRBJ1-2	TGTGCCACCTCGGAGGGTAACTATGGCTACACCTTC	CATSEGNYGYTF
.	TRBV7-2	many	TRBJ2-7	TGTGCCAGCAGCGGTCTCGAGCAGTACTTC	CASSGLEQYF
.	TRBV6-1	many	TRBJ2-1	TGTGCCAGCAGTGAAAAGGGGGGCCCCCCCTACAATGAGCAGTTCTTC	CASSEKGGPPYNEQFF
.	TRBV7-8	many	TRBJ2-5	TGTGCCAGCAGCTTATGGAGGGGGTTCACTCAAGAGACCCAGTACTTC	CASSLWRGFTQETQYF
.	TRBV7-2	few	TRBJ1-1	TGTGCCAGCAGCCCCGCGGGACGGCTTGAAGCTTTCTTT	CASSPAGRLEAFF
TRBD2	TRBV7-9	once	TRBJ2-2	TGTGCCAGCAGCACTAGCGGGAGTGCGACCGGGGAGCTGTTTTTT	CASSTSGSATGELFF
TRBD1	TRBV7-2	many	TRBJ1-2	TGTGCCAGCAGCACCCTGACAGGGGTCTATGGCTACACCTTC	CASSTLTGVYGYTF
.	TRBV7-2	many	TRBJ2-1	TGTGCCAGCAGTTTTAAGCCAGGGGGGAATGAGCAGTTCTTC	CASSFKPGGNEQFF
TRBD2	TRBV7-8	many	TRBJ2-1	TGTGCCAGCAGCTTTTTACTAGCGGATTCCAATGAGCAGTTCTTC	CASSFLLADSNEQFF
.	TRBV6-1	few	TRBJ2-1	TGTGCCAGCCTCGAGTGGGACATACGCTACAATGAGCAGTTCTTC	CASLEWDIRYNEQFF
.	TRBV28	many	TRBJ2-1	TGTGCCAGCAGGCCCGGGACGTCGGTCAATGAGCAGTTCTTC	CASRPGTSVNEQFF
.	TRBV9	many	TRBJ2-1	TGTGCCAGCAGCTCAGGAGGAAACAATGAGCAGTTCTTC	CASSSGGNNEQFF
.	TRBV4-2	many	TRBJ2-1	TGTGCCAGCAGCCAAGGGGTAGGGCGGAACAATGAGCAGTTCTTC	CASSQGVGRNNEQFF
.	TRBV7-6	many	TRBJ2-3	TGTGCCAGCAGCTTAGTTCTAAGCACAGATACGCAGTATTTT	CASSLVLSTDTQYF
.	TRBV15	many	TRBJ1-2	TGTGCCACCAGCAGACGAACAGGGAGGAGTGGCTACACCTTC	CATSRRTGRSGYTF
.	TRBV27	many	TRBJ2-1	TGTGCCAGCAGTTTTAGTCTCGACCATGAGCAGTTCTTC	CASSFSLDHEQFF
TRBD1	TRBV20-1	many	TRBJ2-7	TGCAGCGTAGGACAGGCCCCCTACGAGCAGTACTTC	CSVGQAPYEQYF
.	TRBV6-1	.	TRBJ2-7	TGTACCAGCAGTGAGTATTGGCCACTATCACTCTACGAGCAGTACTTC	CTSSEYWPLSLYEQYF
.	TRBV7-9	few	TRBJ1-5	TGTGCCAGCAGCTATGTTAATAGCAATCAGCCCCAGCATTTT	CASSYVNSNQPQHF
.	TRBV7-9	.	TRBJ2-3	TGTGCCAGCAGCCGACCCGGGGAGGAAGGTACAGATACGCAGTATTTT	CASSRPGEEGTDTQYF
.	TRBV9	many	TRBJ1-2	TGTGCCAGCAGCGTAGAAGCAGGATCTGTCTATGGCTACACCTTC	CASSVEAGSVYGYTF
TRBD2	TRBV2	.	TRBJ2-6	TGTGCCAGCAGTTACCGACTAGCCGGGCTTAGCTCTGGGGCCAACGTCCTGACTTTC	CASSYRLAGLSSGANVLTF
.	TRBV25-1	many	TRBJ2-1	TGTGCCACTTCTCGGCTGGGATGGGCCGTTGAGCAGTTCTTC	CATSRLGWAVEQFF
.	TRBV7-6	many	TRBJ1-1	TGTGCCACCAAGAAAAGGGTAAACACTGAAGCTTTCTTT	CATKKRVNTEAFF
.	TRBV6-2/TRBV6-3	many	TRBJ2-3	TGTGCCAGCAGTTCCCGACCGACCCTTATCACAGATACGCAGTATTTT	CASSSRPTLITDTQYF
.	TRBV14	many	TRBJ2-3	TGTGCCAGCAGCCCATTCTGGGCCACAGATACGCAGTATTTT	CASSPFWATDTQYF
TRBD2	TRBV20-1	few	TRBJ2-7	TGCAGTGCTAGAGATCAGGGACTAGCAACCGTCTACGAGCAGTACTTC	CSARDQGLATVYEQYF
.	TRBV4-1	many	TRBJ2-6	TGCGCCAGCAGCCGTGGGTTCTTTAGGTCTTCTGGGGCCAACGTCCTGACTTTC	CASSRGFFRSSGANVLTF
.	TRBV27	many	TRBJ2-1	TGTGCCAGCAGTTCTGGACCCTCCTACAATGAGCAGTTCTTC	CASSSGPSYNEQFF
.	TRBV7-9	many	TRBJ2-3	TGTGCCAGCAGCCGACCGACTAGTACAGAAGATACGCAGTATTTT	CASSRPTSTEDTQYF
.	TRBV3-1	many	TRBJ1-2	TGTGCCAGCAGTATCCGAGGAGGGGACTATGGCTACACCTTC	CASSIRGGDYGYTF
.	TRBV28	many	TRBJ1-3	TGTGCCAGCAGTTCTCCCCCCACCATATATTTT	CASSSPPTIYF
.	TRBV5-1	many	TRBJ2-1	TGCGCCAGCAGCTCGTATACCAATGAGCAGTTCTTC	CASSSYTNEQFF
.	TRBV6-5	many	TRBJ1-1	TGTGCCAGCAGTTACTCTATGCAGGCGACTTTGAACACTGAAGCTTTCTTT	CASSYSMQATLNTEAFF
.	TRBV7-9	many	TRBJ1-2	TGTGCCAGCAGCTTAGCGGGTCAGGAGATTAACTATGGCTACACCTTC	CASSLAGQEINYGYTF
.	TRBV29-1	many	TRBJ1-2	TGCAGCGTTGAAGCAGGGAACTATGGCTACACCTTC	CSVEAGNYGYTF
TRBD1	TRBV5-1	many	TRBJ2-7	TGCGCCAGCAGCTTGGGAGGGACAGATCCCTACGAGCAGTACTTC	CASSLGGTDPYEQYF
.	TRBV2	.	TRBJ2-5	TGTGCCAGCAGGGAGACCTCCGTAAGCTACCAAGAGACCCAGTACTTC	CASRETSVSYQETQYF
.	TRBV7-6	many	TRBJ2-2	TGTGCCAGCAGTCCTGTCCAAGGGAACACCGGGGAGCTGTTTTTT	CASSPVQGNTGELFF
.	TRBV4-2	.	TRBJ2-7	TGTGCCAGCAGCCCGCCCTGGGGTGAGCAGTACTTC	CASSPPWGEQYF
TRBD1	TRBV2	many	TRBJ1-5	TGTGCCAGCAGCTCCGGGACAGTCAATCAGCCCCAGCATTTT	CASSSGTVNQPQHF
.	TRBV6-5	many	TRBJ2-1	TGTGCCAGCAGCCCCCCTAGCTCCTACAATGAGCAGTTCTTC	CASSPPSSYNEQFF
TRBD1	TRBV27	.	TRBJ2-7	TGTGCCAGCAGCCAGACAGGGGGCCGCCCCTACGAGCAGTACTTC	CASSQTGGRPYEQYF
TRBD2	TRBV4-1	many	TRBJ2-1	TGCGCCAGCAGCCAACGAGCGGGAGGGTCTGTTGAGCAGTTCTTC	CASSQRAGGSVEQFF
.	TRBV29-1	many	TRBJ2-3	TGCAGCGTTCCGCAAAATACGCAGTATTTT	CSVPQNTQYF
.	TRBV15	few	TRBJ2-7	TGTGCCACCAGCAGAGATGCCAGGGGAAGGGACGAGCAGTACTTC	CATSRDARGRDEQYF
TRBD1	TRBV4-1	many	TRBJ1-2	TGCGCCAGCAGCCAAGAAGTCCCGGACAGGGCCTATGGCTACACCTTC	CASSQEVPDRAYGYTF
.	TRBV29-1	many	TRBJ2-7	TGCAGCGTTGTTGCCAGGTCTCCCTACGAGCAGTACTTC	CSVVARSPYEQYF